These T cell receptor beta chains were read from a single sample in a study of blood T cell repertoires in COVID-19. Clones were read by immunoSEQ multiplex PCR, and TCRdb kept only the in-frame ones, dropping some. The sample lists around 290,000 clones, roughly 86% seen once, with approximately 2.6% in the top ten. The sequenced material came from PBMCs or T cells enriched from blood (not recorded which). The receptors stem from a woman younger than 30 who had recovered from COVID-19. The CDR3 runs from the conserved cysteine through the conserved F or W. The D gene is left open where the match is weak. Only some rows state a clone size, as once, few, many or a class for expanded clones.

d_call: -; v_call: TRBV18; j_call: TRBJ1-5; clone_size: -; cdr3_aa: CASAAGPGGSNQPQHF; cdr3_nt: TGTGCCAGCGCAGCAGGGCCCGGTGGGAGCAATCAGCCCCAGCATTTT
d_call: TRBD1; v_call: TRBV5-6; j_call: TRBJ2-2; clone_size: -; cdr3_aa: CASSPGTGYTGELFF; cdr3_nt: TGTGCCAGCAGCCCCGGGACAGGGTACACCGGGGAGCTGTTTTTT
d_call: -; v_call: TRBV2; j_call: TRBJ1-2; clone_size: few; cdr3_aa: CASSDRGSSYGYTF; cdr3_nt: TGTGCCAGCAGTGACAGGGGCTCTTCTTATGGCTACACCTTC
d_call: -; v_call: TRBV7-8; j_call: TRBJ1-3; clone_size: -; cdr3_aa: CASSLEGRGSGNTIYF; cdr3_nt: TGTGCCAGCAGCTTAGAGGGCAGGGGAAGTGGAAACACCATATATTTT
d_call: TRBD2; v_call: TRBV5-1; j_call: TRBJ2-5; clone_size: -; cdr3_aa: CASSSPPSSGQETQYF; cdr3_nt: TGCGCCAGCAGCTCACCTCCCTCTAGCGGCCAAGAGACCCAGTACTTC
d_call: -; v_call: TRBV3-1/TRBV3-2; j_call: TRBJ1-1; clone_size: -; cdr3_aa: CASSRAIDRPPNTEAFF; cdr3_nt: TGTGCCAGCAGCCGAGCTATTGACAGGCCGCCGAACACTGAAGCTTTCTTT
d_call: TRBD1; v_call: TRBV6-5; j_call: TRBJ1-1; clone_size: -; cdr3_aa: CAKDRVRKFNTEAFF; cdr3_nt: TGTGCCAAGGACAGGGTGCGGAAATTTAACACTGAAGCTTTCTTT
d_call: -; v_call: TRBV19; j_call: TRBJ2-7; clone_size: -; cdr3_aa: CASSRGQEPYEQYF; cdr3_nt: TGTGCCAGTAGTAGGGGCCAGGAGCCCTACGAGCAGTACTTC
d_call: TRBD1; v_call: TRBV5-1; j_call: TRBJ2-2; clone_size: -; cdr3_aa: CASSPGQGATGELFF; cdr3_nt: TGCGCCAGCAGCCCGGGACAGGGGGCAACCGGGGAGCTGTTTTTT
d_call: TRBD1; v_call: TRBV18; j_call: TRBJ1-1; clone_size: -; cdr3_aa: CASSPFRDSEAFF; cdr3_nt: TGTGCCAGCTCACCATTCCGGGACAGTGAAGCTTTCTTT
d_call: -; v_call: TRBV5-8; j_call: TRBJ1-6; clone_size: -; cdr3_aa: CASSLARGSDSPLHF; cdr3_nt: TGTGCCAGCAGCTTGGCGCGGGGCTCTGATTCACCCCTCCACTTT
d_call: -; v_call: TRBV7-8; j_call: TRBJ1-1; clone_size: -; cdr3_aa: CASSLLGGLNTEAFF; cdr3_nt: TGTGCCAGCAGCTTATTGGGAGGGCTGAACACTGAAGCTTTCTTT
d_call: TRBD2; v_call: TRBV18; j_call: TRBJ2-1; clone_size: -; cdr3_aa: CASSWLAELNEQFF; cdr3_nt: TGTGCCAGCTCCTGGCTAGCGGAACTCAATGAGCAGTTCTTC
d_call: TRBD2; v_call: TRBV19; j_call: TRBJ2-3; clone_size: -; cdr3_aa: CASKRLAGGPRTDTQYF; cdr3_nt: TGTGCCAGTAAAAGGCTAGCGGGAGGCCCCCGCACAGATACGCAGTATTTT
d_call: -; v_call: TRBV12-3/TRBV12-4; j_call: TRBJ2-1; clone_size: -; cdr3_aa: CASSPQPYNEQFF; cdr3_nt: TGTGCCAGCAGCCCACAGCCCTACAATGAGCAGTTCTTC
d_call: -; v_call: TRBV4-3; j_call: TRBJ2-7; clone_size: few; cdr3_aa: CASSQERSGAREYEQYF; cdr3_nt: TGCGCCAGCAGCCAAGAGCGTTCGGGTGCGAGGGAATACGAGCAGTACTTC
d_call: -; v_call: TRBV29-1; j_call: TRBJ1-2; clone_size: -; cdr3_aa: CSAGVGADYGYTF; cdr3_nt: TGCAGCGCGGGGGTGGGGGCCGACTATGGCTACACCTTC
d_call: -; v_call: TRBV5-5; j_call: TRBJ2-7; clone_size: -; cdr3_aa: CASSLVWERYEQYF; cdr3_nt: TGTGCCAGCAGCTTGGTTTGGGAGCGCTACGAGCAGTACTTC
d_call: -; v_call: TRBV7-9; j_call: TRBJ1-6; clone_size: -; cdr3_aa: CASSPNIRDSLVSPLHF; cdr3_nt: TGTGCCAGCAGCCCCAACATCCGAGACAGCCTCGTCTCACCCCTCCACTTT
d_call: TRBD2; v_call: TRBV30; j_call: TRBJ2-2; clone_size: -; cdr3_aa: CAWSGLAGGPGEWRVNTGELFF; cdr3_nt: TGTGCCTGGAGTGGACTGGCGGGAGGGCCTGGGGAATGGAGGGTAAACACCGGGGAGCTGTTTTTT
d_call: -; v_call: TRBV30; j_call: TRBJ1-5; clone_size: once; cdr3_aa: CAWGAGQYSNQPQHF; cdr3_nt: TGTGCCTGGGGAGCGGGACAATATAGCAATCAGCCCCAGCATTTT
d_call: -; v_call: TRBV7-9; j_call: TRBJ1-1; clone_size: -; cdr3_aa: CASSLSSAPMNTEAFF; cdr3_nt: TGTGCCAGCAGCTTATCGAGCGCTCCTATGAACACTGAAGCTTTCTTT
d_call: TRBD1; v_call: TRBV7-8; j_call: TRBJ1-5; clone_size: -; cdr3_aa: CASSLGRTGVPHF; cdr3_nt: TGTGCCAGCAGCTTAGGTCGGACAGGGGTGCCGCATTTT
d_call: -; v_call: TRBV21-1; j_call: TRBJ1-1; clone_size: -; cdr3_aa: CASGGQGAEAFF; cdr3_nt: TGTGCCAGCGGGGGACAGGGGGCTGAAGCTTTCTTT
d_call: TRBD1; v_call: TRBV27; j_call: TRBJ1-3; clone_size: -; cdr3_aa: CASSGQGAGNTIYF; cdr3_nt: TGTGCCAGCAGTGGACAGGGCGCTGGAAACACCATATATTTT
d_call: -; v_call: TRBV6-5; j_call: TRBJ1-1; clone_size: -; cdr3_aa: CASKRAPNTEAFF; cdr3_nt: TGTGCCAGCAAGCGCGCCCCGAACACTGAAGCTTTCTTT
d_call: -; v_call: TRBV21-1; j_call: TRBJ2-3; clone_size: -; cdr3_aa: CASSKAPGPDTDTQYF; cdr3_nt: TGTGCCAGCAGCAAAGCGCCAGGGCCGGACACAGATACGCAGTATTTT
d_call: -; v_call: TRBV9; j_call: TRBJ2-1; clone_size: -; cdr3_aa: CASSVGGPEYNEQFF; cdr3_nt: TGTGCCAGCAGCGTAGGGGGGCCAGAATACAATGAGCAGTTCTTC
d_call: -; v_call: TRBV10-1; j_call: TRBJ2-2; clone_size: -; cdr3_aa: CASSPAVDTGELFF; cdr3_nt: TGCGCCAGCTCGCCGGCGGTGGACACCGGGGAGCTGTTTTTT
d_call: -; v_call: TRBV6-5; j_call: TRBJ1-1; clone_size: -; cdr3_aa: CASRWTANTEAFF; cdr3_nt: TGTGCCAGCAGGTGGACAGCTAACACTGAAGCTTTCTTT
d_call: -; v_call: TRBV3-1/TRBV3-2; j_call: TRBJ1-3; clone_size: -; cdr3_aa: CASSQKGHPTSSGNTIYF; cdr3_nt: TGTGCCAGCAGCCAGAAGGGGCATCCCACGAGCTCTGGAAACACCATATATTTT
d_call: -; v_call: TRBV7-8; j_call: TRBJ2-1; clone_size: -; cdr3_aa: CASSPETSSYNEQFF; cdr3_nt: TGTGCCAGCAGCCCTGAAACTAGCTCCTACAATGAGCAGTTCTTC
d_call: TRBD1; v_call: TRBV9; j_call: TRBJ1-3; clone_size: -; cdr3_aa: CASSAGTGNSGNTIYF; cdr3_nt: TGTGCCAGCAGCGCTGGGACAGGCAACTCTGGAAACACCATATATTTT
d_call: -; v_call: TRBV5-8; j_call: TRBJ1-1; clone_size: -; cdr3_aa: CASSLGAEAFF; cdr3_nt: TGTGCCAGCAGCCTCGGAGCTGAAGCTTTCTTT
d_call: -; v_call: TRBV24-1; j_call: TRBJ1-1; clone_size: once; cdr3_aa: CATTAGVNTEAFF; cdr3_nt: TGTGCCACCACAGCAGGGGTGAACACTGAAGCTTTCTTT
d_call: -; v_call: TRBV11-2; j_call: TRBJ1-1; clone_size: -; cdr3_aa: CASSSGRGTEAFF; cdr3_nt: TGTGCCAGCAGCTCGGGACGGGGGACTGAAGCTTTCTTT
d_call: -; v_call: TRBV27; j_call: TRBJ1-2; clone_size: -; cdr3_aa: CASSIKRDYGYTF; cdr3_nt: TGTGCCAGCAGCATAAAGAGGGACTATGGCTACACCTTC
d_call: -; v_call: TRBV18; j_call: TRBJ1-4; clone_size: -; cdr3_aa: CASSAWSSDQKLFF; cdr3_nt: TGTGCCAGCTCAGCGTGGTCATCCGATCAAAAACTGTTTTTT
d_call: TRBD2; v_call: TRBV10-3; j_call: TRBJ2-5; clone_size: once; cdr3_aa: CASSGIWETQYF; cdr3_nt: TGTGCCTCAAGCGGGATTTGGGAGACCCAGTACTTC
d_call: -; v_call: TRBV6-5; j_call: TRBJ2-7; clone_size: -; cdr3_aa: CASSYSRGSYEQYF; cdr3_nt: TGTGCCAGCAGTTACTCCCGGGGCTCCTACGAGCAGTACTTC
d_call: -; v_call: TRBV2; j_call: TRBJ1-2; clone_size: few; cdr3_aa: CAEWEGNYGYTF; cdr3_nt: TGTGCCGAGTGGGAGGGGAACTATGGCTACACCTTC
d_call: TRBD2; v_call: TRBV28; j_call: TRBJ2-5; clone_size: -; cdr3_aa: CASSPRGLAEFQETQYF; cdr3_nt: TGTGCCAGCAGTCCTCGCGGGCTAGCGGAATTCCAAGAGACCCAGTACTTC
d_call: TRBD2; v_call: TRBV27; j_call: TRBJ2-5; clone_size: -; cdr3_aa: CASSFFAGGQETQYF; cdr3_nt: TGTGCCAGCAGTTTCTTTGCGGGAGGACAAGAGACCCAGTACTTC
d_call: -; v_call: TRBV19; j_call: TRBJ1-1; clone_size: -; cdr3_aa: CASKGIGVDTEAFF; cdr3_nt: TGTGCCAGTAAGGGGATAGGGGTGGACACTGAAGCTTTCTTT
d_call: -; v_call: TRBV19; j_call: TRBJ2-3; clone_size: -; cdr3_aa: CAGGGSKTDTQYF; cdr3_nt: TGTGCCGGCGGGGGCTCCAAGACAGATACGCAGTATTTT
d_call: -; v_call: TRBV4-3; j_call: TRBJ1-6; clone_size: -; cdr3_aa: CASSQDPVFRGGSYNSPLHF; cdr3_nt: TGCGCCAGCAGCCAAGATCCCGTGTTTAGGGGGGGCTCCTATAATTCACCCCTCCACTTT
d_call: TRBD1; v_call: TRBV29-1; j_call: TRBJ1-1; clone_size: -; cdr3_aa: CSVSGQGNTEAFF; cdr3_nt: TGCAGCGTTTCGGGACAGGGGAACACTGAAGCTTTCTTT
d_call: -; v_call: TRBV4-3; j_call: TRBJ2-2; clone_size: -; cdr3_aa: CASSHSLPRGLTSTGELFF; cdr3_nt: TGCGCCAGCAGCCATTCCCTGCCCAGGGGATTGACTTCCACCGGGGAGCTGTTTTTT
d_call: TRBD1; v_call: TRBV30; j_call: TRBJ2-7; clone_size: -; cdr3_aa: CAWSQGQRREQYF; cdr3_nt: TGTGCCTGGAGTCAGGGACAGAGGCGCGAGCAGTACTTC
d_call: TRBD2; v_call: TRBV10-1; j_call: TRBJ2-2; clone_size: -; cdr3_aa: CASSGLAVNTGELFF; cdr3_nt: TGCGCCAGCAGTGGACTAGCGGTGAACACCGGGGAGCTGTTTTTT
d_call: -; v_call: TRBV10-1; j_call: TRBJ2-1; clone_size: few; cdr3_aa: CASSETGGAQFF; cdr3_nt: TGCGCCAGCAGTGAAACAGGGGGGGCGCAGTTCTTC
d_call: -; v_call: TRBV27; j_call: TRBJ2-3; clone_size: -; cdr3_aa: CASSPRALGAQYF; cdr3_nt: TGTGCCAGCAGTCCACGGGCCCTCGGGGCGCAGTATTTT
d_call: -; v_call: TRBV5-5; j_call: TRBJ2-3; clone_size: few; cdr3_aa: CASSLVSSVTSTDTQYF; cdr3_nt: TGTGCCAGCAGCTTGGTGTCTAGCGTCACTAGCACAGATACGCAGTATTTT
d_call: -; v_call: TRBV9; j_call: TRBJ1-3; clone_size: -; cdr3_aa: CASSVGQKGNTIYF; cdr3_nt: TGTGCCAGCAGCGTCGGACAAAAGGGAAACACCATATATTTT
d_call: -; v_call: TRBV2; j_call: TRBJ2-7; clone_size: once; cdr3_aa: CASSVSGYEQYF; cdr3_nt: TGTGCCAGCAGTGTTTCAGGCTACGAGCAGTACTTC
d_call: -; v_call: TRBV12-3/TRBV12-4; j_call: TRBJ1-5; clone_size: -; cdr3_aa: CASSLSGNQPQHF; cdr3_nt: TGTGCCAGCAGTTTATCTGGCAATCAGCCCCAGCATTTT